This T cell receptor beta chain derives from a study of cytomegalovirus exposure and HLA in healthy donors. General study results and limits: The study dropped some indistinguishable V segments, TRBV6-2 and TRBV6-3 among them.

Points on this clone: Its antigen is unidentified.

Germline CDR1 is MDHEN and CDR2 is SYDVKM. The CDR3 length is 14 residues. Trimming stripped 4 bases from V and 1 base from J, with 10 bases between. Vbeta (60) and Jbeta (13) primers were used in the PCR. Sequencing was performed with immunoSEQ multiplex PCR; in TCRdb, only in-frame clones are kept and a portion is missing. The data contain more than 80,000 clones, under 65% of them singletons. This TCR was recovered from a man between 60 and 75 years old in good health and CMV-seronegative. V usage is TRBV28 and J usage is TRBJ1-1, with D perhaps matching TRBD1 (6 bases). The specimen sequenced was PBMCs. The CDR3 protein is CASSSPGENTEAFF. As DNA, the CDR3 is TGTGCCAGCAGTTCCCCAGGGGAGAACACTGAAGCTTTCTTT.